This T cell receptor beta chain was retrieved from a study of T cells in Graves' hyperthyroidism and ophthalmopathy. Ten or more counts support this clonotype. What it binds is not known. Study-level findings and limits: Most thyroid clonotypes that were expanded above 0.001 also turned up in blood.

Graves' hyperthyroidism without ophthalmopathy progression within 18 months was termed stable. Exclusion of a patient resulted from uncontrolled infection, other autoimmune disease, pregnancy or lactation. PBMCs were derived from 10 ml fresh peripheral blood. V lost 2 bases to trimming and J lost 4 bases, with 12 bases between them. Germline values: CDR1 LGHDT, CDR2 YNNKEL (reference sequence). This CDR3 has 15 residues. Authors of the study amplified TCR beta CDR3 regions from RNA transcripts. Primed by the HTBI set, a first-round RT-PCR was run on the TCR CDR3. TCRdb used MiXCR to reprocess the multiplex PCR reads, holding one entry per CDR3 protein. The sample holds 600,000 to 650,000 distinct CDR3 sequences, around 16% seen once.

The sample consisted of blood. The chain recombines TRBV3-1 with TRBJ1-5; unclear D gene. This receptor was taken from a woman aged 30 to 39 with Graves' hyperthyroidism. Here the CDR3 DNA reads TGTGCCAGCAGCCAATCGGCGACTGGGAATCAGCCCCAGCATTTT. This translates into CASSQSATGNQPQHF.